This TCR beta chain emerged from a study of shared clonotypes between healthy human individuals. Per the germline V gene, CDR1 is MRHNA and CDR2 is SNTAGT. The CDR3 consists of 14 residues. With 10 bases clipped from V and 0 bases from J, the junction kept 5 bases outside the gene matches. TCRdb's table, derived via immunoSEQ multiplex PCR, lists solely in-frame clones and lacks some. The sample lists roughly 2.1 million clones, about 92% occurring once. Cells designated naive CD8 were CD45RO-negative and were positively selected for CCR7, with terminally differentiated effector memory CD45RA+ cells excluded.

The receptor comes from a man younger than 35 in good health. Some clones in this sample may be carry-over from other donors' samples. The rearrangement joins TRBV6-4 to TRBJ2-3; 9 bases agree with TRBD2. The sequenced sample consisted of naive CD8+ T cells from PBMCs. CDR3 in amino acids: CAIISGRSTDTQYF. CDR3 DNA sequence: TGTGCCATCATTAGCGGGAGAAGCACAGATACGCAGTATTTT.